These 23 T cell receptor beta chains came from one sample sequenced in a study of T cell responses to AZD1222 COVID-19 vaccine. Only in-frame clones appear in the TCRdb table, and some are missing; sequencing was by immunoSEQ multiplex PCR. This table holds more than 80,000 clones, around 88% found once. This specimen consisted of peripheral blood, obtained on day 0 of MenACWY control vaccination. The receptor source for this set is an adult in good health.

The chain joins TRBV5-1 to TRBJ2-2, with TRBD1 matching over 10 bases. Germline trimming cut 4 bases from V and 6 bases from J; bases unmatched to any gene: 3. CDR1 SGHRS and CDR2 YFSETQ come from the germline V gene. The CDR3 is 14 residues long. The CDR3 bases are TGCGCCAGCAGCCCCGGGACAGGGGCCGGGGAGCTGTTTTTT. Its translation: CASSPGTGAGELFF.

With respect to this clone: Germline is not matched at one junction end, which may reflect a read error. The rearrangement links TRBV19 to TRBJ1-5; D is uncertain. Germline assignment: CDR1 LNHDA and CDR2 SQIVND (reference sequence). The CDR3 has 13 residues. CDR3 nucleotide sequence: TGTGCCAGCAGTAACCCCCCGACTCAGCCCCAGCATTTT. This encodes CASSNPPTQPQHF.

This sequence joins TRBV7-9 and TRBJ1-1; a weak D match, TRBD1 (5 bases). V lost 8 bases, J lost 2 bases, and 18 bases lay in between. This CDR3 has 15 residues. Germline-derived CDR1 and CDR2 are SEHNR and FQNEAQ (reference sequence). The CDR3 DNA follows: TGTGCCAGCCAGCTAGGGGCTTTCCCCAACACTGAAGCTTTCTTT. This codes for CASQLGAFPNTEAFF.

This chain uses TRBV6-5 with TRBJ1-2; D not certain. The CDR3 runs 12 residues. Trimming shortened V by 5 bases and J by 2 bases, and 6 bases separated the two germline ends. Germline V CDR1 and CDR2: MNHEY, SVGAGI. The CDR3 region has the DNA TGTGCCAGCAGTCACCTAAACTATGGCTACACCTTC. Translating gives CASSHLNYGYTF.

V and J are TRBV19 and TRBJ1-2, with a possible D match to TRBD1 (5 bases). Between the trimmed V and J ends, which lost 6 bases and 0 bases, there was a span of 14 bases. This CDR3 spans 15 amino acids. Germline lookup yields CDR1 LNHDA and CDR2 SQIVND (reference sequence). CDR3 protein: CASRERDGTNYGYTF. As DNA, the CDR3 is TGTGCCAGTAGGGAACGGGACGGAACTAACTATGGCTACACCTTC. The entire variable domain, with the rest obtained from reference TRBV19 and TRBJ1-2, is as follows: DGGITQSPKYLFRKEGQNVTLSCEQNLNHDAMYWYRQDPGQGLRLIYYSQIVNDFQKGDIAEGYSVSREKKESFPLTVTSAQKNPTAFYLCASRERDGTNYGYTFGSGTRLTVV.

This chain uses TRBV19 with TRBJ1-3; D gene unclear. The germline CDR1 and CDR2 sequences are LNHDA and SQIVND (reference sequence). Trimming pared 7 bases from V and 1 base from J, leaving 11 bases between. The CDR3 sequence is 14 residues long. CDR3 DNA sequence: TGTGCCAGTACCTCGGTCGGTTCTGGAAACACCATATATTTT. Its translation is CASTSVGSGNTIYF. Using reference TRBV19 and TRBJ1-3 for the parts outside the CDR3, the full variable domain is DGGITQSPKYLFRKEGQNVTLSCEQNLNHDAMYWYRQDPGQGLRLIYYSQIVNDFQKGDIAEGYSVSREKKESFPLTVTSAQKNPTAFYLCASTSVGSGNTIYFGEGSWLTVV.

The chain links TRBV7-9 to TRBJ1-4; 9 positions match TRBD1. J was trimmed by 8 bases and V by 5 bases; bases with no gene match: 18. Germline-derived CDR1 and CDR2 are SEHNR and FQNEAQ (reference sequence). This CDR3 has 18 amino acids. Here the CDR3 DNA reads TGTGCCAGCAGCCCCGGGACAGGGACGTTGCAACTATCGGAAAAACTGTTTTTT. Its protein is CASSPGTGTLQLSEKLFF.

The J gene is TRBJ1-6, the V gene TRBV25-1, with 7 bases fitting TRBD1. V lost 4 bases, J lost 4 bases, and 7 bases stayed unmatched. This CDR3 is built from 16 residues. Per the germline V gene, CDR1 is MGHDK and CDR2 is SYGVNS. This CDR3 is CASSGYRGRYNSPLHF. The CDR3 nucleotides read TGTGCCAGCAGTGGCTACAGGGGACGGTATAATTCACCCCTCCACTTT.

In nucleotides, the CDR3 is TGTGCCAGCAGCTTAGAGTTTCAGAAAAACTACGAGCAGTACTTC. Its protein is CASSLEFQKNYEQYF. This chain uses TRBV7-2 with TRBJ2-7; no firm D call. This CDR3 has 15 amino acids. V dropped 1 base and J dropped 3 bases, with 13 bases sitting between them. Looked up from germline, CDR1 is SGHTA and CDR2 is FQGNSA.

The J gene is TRBJ1-1, the V gene TRBV15; D is uncertain. The germline V gene has CDR1 LNHNV and CDR2 YYDKDF (reference sequence). Trimming left V 0 bases short and J 5 bases short, with 13 bases between. This CDR3 comprises 15 residues. Here the CDR3 DNA reads TGTGCCACCAGCAGAGATTTCGAGGGTGGGACTGAAGCTTTCTTT. This translates into CATSRDFEGGTEAFF. The full variable domain, with the rest looked up from reference TRBV15 and TRBJ1-1, is DAMVIQNPRYQVTQFGKPVTLSCSQTLNHNVMYWYQQKSSQAPKLLFHYYDKDFNNEADTPDNFQSRRPNTSFCFLDIRSPGLGDTAMYLCATSRDFEGGTEAFFGQGTRLTVV.

The chain is built from TRBV5-5 and TRBJ1-4; 8 nucleotides agree with TRBD1. After removal of 3 bases from V and 7 bases from J, the junction contained 8 bases not matched to a gene. Per the germline V gene, CDR1 is SGHKS and CDR2 is YYEKEE (reference sequence). This CDR3 spans 15 amino acids. The CDR3 protein is CASSYADRASEKLFF. The CDR3, as DNA: TGTGCCAGCAGCTACGCGGACAGGGCAAGTGAAAAACTGTTTTTT.

The gene calls are TRBV6-5 and TRBJ1-2, with TRBD1 identical over 8 bases. V was clipped by 0 bases and J by 3 bases; unmatched bases: 6. Germline V gene sequence: CDR1 MNHEY, CDR2 SVGAGI. The CDR3 contains 16 residues. The CDR3 DNA is TGTGCCAGCAGTTACTCTAGGGGACAGGAGTACTATGGCTACACCTTC. Its translation is CASSYSRGQEYYGYTF.

V gene TRBV11-2 combines with J gene TRBJ2-3; either TRBD1 or TRBD2 may supply D (6 bases each). CDR3 length equals 16 residues. Trimming took 5 bases from V and 0 from J, leaving 15 bases between them. The V gene's germline CDR1 is SGHAT and CDR2 FQNNGV. CDR3 bases: TGTGCCAGCAGCCGATTGGGGGGCACTAGCACAGATACGCAGTATTTT. Translating gives CASSRLGGTSTDTQYF. The full variable domain, with the rest looked up from reference TRBV11-2 and TRBJ2-3, is EAGVAQSPRYKIIEKRQSVAFWCNPISGHATLYWYQQILGQGPKLLIQFQNNGVVDDSQLPKDRFSAERLKGVDSTLKIQPAKLEDSAVYLCASSRLGGTSTDTQYFGPGTRLTVL.

The chain is built from TRBV7-2 and TRBJ1-1; weak D call: TRBD1 (5 bases). Trimming left V 1 base short and J 5 bases short, with 14 bases between. Germline CDR1 reads SGHTA; CDR2 reads FQGNSA. This CDR3 comprises 15 residues. The CDR3 DNA reads TGTGCCAGCAGCTTAGTAGGGACGGGGGTGACTGAAGCTTTCTTT. This sequence encodes CASSLVGTGVTEAFF.

The chain has TRBV4-3 and TRBJ1-4; tentative D call: TRBD1 (5 bases). V was trimmed by 0 bases and J by 8 bases, leaving 13 bases between them. CDR1 and CDR2 (germline): LGHNA, YSLEER. The CDR3 length is 15 residues. The CDR3 DNA reads as TGCGCCAGCAGCCAAGACTCGGGACGCGGGGAAAAACTGTTTTTT. Amino acids: CASSQDSGRGEKLFF.

This rearrangement joins TRBV11-3 to TRBJ1-4, with 10 bases that match TRBD1. The CDR3 covers 17 residues. J lost 0 bases, V lost 3 bases, and 4 bases had no gene match. CDR1 SGHNT and CDR2 YENEEA come from the germline V gene. CDR3 nucleotides: TGTGCCAGCAGCTTCGGGACAGGGGCAGCAACTAATGAAAAACTGTTTTTT. It translates to CASSFGTGAATNEKLFF.

The CDR3 region is CASSPTRDRTTEAFF. CDR3 bases: TGTGCCAGCTCACCCACCCGGGACAGGACCACTGAAGCTTTCTTT. The chain joins TRBV18 to TRBJ1-1, with 8 bases identical to TRBD1. Trimming took 3 bases from V and 4 from J; bases not matched to a gene: 7. Germline values: CDR1 KGHSH, CDR2 LQKENI. The CDR3 has 15 amino acids.

The gene calls are TRBV4-1 and TRBJ2-3; no reliable D call. The CDR3 loop spans 14 amino acids. CDR1 is MGHRA, CDR2 YSYEKL, per germline. Trimming pared 0 bases from V and 4 bases from J, leaving 8 bases between. In DNA form, the CDR3 reads TGCGCCAGCAGCCAAGATGGCAGGTCAGATACGCAGTATTTT. This codes for CASSQDGRSDTQYF.

The chain employs TRBV11-2 and TRBJ2-3; 12 bases map to TRBD2. Losses at the gene ends were 5 bases for V and 7 bases for J; bases not matched to a gene: 7. There are 15 residues in the CDR3. Germline V gene data show CDR1 as SGHAT and CDR2 as FQNNGV. CDR3 protein: CASSEPSGGAYTQYF. CDR3 DNA: TGTGCCAGCAGCGAACCTAGCGGGGGGGCGTATACGCAGTATTTT.

The CDR3 DNA sequence: TGTGCCAGCAGCTTAGACGGGACAGTAAAGGGTCAGCCCCAGCATTTT. It is translated as CASSLDGTVKGQPQHF. The chain has TRBV7-8 and TRBJ1-5; 7 bases are shared with TRBD1. Looked up from germline, CDR1 is SGHVS and CDR2 is FQNEAQ. J was trimmed by 6 bases and V by 1 base; bases with no gene match: 9. The CDR3 contains 16 residues.

This clone was observed a handful of times. The genes are TRBV6-5 and TRBJ1-5; TRBD1 agrees at 8 bases. V dropped 5 bases and J dropped 2; count of bases not matched to a gene: 5. Germline V gene data show CDR1 as MNHEY and CDR2 as SVGAGI. This CDR3 has 15 amino acids. The DNA for the CDR3 is TGTGCCAGCAGTCTTGACAGGGGTGGCAATCAGCCCCAGCATTTT. Its translation is CASSLDRGGNQPQHF.

CDR3: CASSNQGDSSPLHF. CDR3 in DNA: TGTGCCAGTAGTAACCAGGGGGATTCTTCACCCCTCCACTTT. This chain uses TRBV19 with TRBJ1-6; TRBD1 agrees at 7 bases. In germline, CDR1 is LNHDA, CDR2 SQIVND (reference sequence). Trimming at V came to 4 bases and at J to 9 bases, leaving 6 bases not matched to a gene. The CDR3 sequence is 14 residues long.

This rearrangement joins TRBV6-5 to TRBJ1-3; TRBD1 might be the D (6 bases). The CDR3 runs 14 residues. The V and J ends lost 5 bases and 0 bases respectively, with 8 bases between them. Germline CDR1 and CDR2: MNHEY and SVGAGI. CDR3 bases: TGTGCCAGCAGTACAGGGACCTCTGGAAACACCATATATTTT. It is translated as CASSTGTSGNTIYF.